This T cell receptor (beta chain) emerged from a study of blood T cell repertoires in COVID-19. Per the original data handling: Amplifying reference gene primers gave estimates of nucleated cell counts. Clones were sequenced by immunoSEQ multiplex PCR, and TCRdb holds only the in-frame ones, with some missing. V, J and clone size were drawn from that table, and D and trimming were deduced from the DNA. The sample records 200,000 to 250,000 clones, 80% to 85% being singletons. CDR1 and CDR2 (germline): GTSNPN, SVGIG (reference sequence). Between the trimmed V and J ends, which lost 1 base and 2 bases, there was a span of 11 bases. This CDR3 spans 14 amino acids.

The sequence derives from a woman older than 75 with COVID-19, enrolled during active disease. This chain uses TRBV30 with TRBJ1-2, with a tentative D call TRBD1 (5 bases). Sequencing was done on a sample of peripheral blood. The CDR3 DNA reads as TGTGCCTGGAGTGGCTACAGGCTCAACTATGGCTACACCTTC. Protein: CAWSGYRLNYGYTF.